Presented here are 8 T cell receptor beta chains from one specimen sequenced in a study of blood T cell repertoires in COVID-19. Using immunoSEQ multiplex PCR, the repertoire was profiled, and TCRdb retains in-frame clones only, with some absent. Seen here are hundreds of thousands of clones, nearly 85% observed once, and the top ten hold 0.95% to 1.5%. The sample consisted of peripheral blood. The receptors originated from a woman aged 25 to 39 with COVID-19, enrolled during active disease.

The rearrangement links TRBV19 to TRBJ2-3; the match to TRBD2 covers 10 bases. The CDR3 runs 15 residues. After removal of 4 bases from V and 5 bases from J, the junction contained 6 bases not matched to a gene. Looked up from germline, CDR1 is LNHDA and CDR2 is SQIVND (reference sequence). DNA of the CDR3: TGTGCCAGTAGTAAGCGGGAGGGCGGGGGAGATACGCAGTATTTT. The encoded protein is CASSKREGGGDTQYF.

The chain recombines TRBV7-3 with TRBJ2-7; D possibly corresponds to TRBD2 (6 bases). This CDR3 is built from 13 residues. The ends were cut back, 2 bases at V and 5 bases at J, with 10 bases in the middle. Germline CDR1 reads SGHTA; CDR2 reads FQGTGA. The CDR3 region is CASSLSGGNEQYF. CDR3 sequence (DNA): TGTGCCAGCAGCTTATCAGGCGGGAACGAGCAGTACTTC.

In its sample, this clone was seen a few times. The V and J genes are TRBV9 and TRBJ2-1, with 7 positions matching TRBD2. The CDR3 has 15 residues. Germline trimming cut 5 bases from V and 10 bases from J; bases unmatched to any gene: 15. The germline gives CDR1 SGDLS, CDR2 YYNGEE. The DNA for the CDR3 is TGTGCCAGCAGTATGTCTAACGGGAGGACCGAGGAGCAGTTCTTC. Translation gives CASSMSNGRTEEQFF.

The chain uses TRBV5-4 and TRBJ2-7; 9 nucleotides align to TRBD2. Germline CDR1 SGHNT, CDR2 YYREEE (reference sequence). J was trimmed by 9 bases and V by 4 bases; bases with no gene match: 11. CDR3 size: 14 residues. CDR3: CASSHAGGRVGQYF. CDR3 bases: TGTGCCAGCAGCCATGCTGGCGGGAGGGTTGGGCAGTACTTC.

The V gene is TRBV6-2 or TRBV6-3, the J gene TRBJ2-5; TRBD2 might be the D (5 bases). The germline CDR1 and CDR2 sequences are MNHEY and SVGEGT. The germline V and J ends were trimmed by 6 bases and 0 bases, with 26 bases remaining between them. The CDR3 consists of 19 residues. This CDR3 is CASSQDLSWEHPYQETQYF. CDR3 nucleotide sequence: TGTGCCAGCAGCCAGGACTTATCTTGGGAACACCCCTACCAAGAGACCCAGTACTTC.

The chain employs TRBV12-3 or TRBV12-4 and TRBJ2-5; D gene ambiguous. The V end was cut by 8 bases, the J end by 5 bases, with 12 bases between. The CDR3 runs to 12 residues. The CDR3 nucleotides read TGTGCCAGCGGCCTAGAGAGGGAGACCCAGTACTTC. As protein: CASGLERETQYF.

The V and J genes are TRBV9 and TRBJ1-2; 9 nucleotides line up with TRBD1. The germline CDR1 and CDR2 sequences are SGDLS and YYNGEE. With 7 bases clipped from V and 7 bases from J, the junction kept 8 bases outside the gene matches. The CDR3 has 13 residues. As DNA, the CDR3 is TGTGCCAGCGACACAGGGGGCGTAGGTGGCTACACCTTC. Translating it yields CASDTGGVGGYTF.

The chain is built from TRBV9 and TRBJ1-1; possibly TRBD1 for D (5 bases). Trimming removed 1 base from V and 1 base from J, with 8 bases in between. This CDR3 has 14 residues. Germline values: CDR1 SGDLS, CDR2 YYNGEE. CDR3 loop: CASSVLGGNTEAFF. CDR3 nucleotides: TGTGCCAGCAGCGTATTGGGGGGGAACACTGAAGCTTTCTTT.